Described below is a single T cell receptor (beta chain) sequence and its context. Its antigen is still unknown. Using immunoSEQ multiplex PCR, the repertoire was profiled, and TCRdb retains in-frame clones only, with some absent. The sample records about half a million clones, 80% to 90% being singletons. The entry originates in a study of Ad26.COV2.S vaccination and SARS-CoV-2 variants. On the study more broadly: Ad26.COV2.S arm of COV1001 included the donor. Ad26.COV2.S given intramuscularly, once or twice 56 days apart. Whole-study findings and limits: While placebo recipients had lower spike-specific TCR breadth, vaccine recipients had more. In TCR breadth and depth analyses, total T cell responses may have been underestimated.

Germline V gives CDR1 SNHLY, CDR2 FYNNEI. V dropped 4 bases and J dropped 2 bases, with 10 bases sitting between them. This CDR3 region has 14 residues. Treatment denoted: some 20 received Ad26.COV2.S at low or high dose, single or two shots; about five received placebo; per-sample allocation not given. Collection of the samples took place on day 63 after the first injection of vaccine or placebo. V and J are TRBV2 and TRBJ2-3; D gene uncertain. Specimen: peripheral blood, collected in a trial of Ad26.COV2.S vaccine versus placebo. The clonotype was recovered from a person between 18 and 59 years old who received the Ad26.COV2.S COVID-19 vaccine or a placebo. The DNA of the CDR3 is TGTGCCAGCAGTGTTTCGTCCTCCACAGATACGCAGTATTTT. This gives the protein CASSVSSSTDTQYF.